The entry that follows covers one T cell receptor beta chain sequence. Antigen specificity is unknown. The sample originates from a study of PD-L1 blockade in urothelial cancer. On the study more broadly: Males with bladder-origin urothelial cancer made up about 90% of the 29 patients. Blood gave a median approximately 140,000 T cells. Once treatment had started, blood was analyzed at 3 weeks (second dose) and again at 6 weeks.

Clones were sequenced by immunoSEQ multiplex PCR, and TCRdb holds only the in-frame ones, with some missing. The top ten hold about 2.4% of the sample, which has 90,000 to 120,000 clones, 70% to 85% seen once. Trimming cost V 4 bases and J 5 bases; bases outside gene matches: 3. Germline V gives CDR1 SGHDT, CDR2 YYEEEE. This CDR3 is 14 amino acids long. Findings and limits, study-wide: Below-median blood TCR clonality before treatment forecast better survival.

This clonotype was sampled from a man aged 50 to 60 with urothelial cancer. The chain is built from TRBV5-6 and TRBJ2-5; 12 positions agree with TRBD2. Specimen: PBMCs, collected around atezolizumab (anti-PD-L1) treatment. CDR3 loop: CASSRLAGVETQYF. In DNA, the CDR3 is TGTGCCAGCAGCCGACTAGCGGGAGTTGAGACCCAGTACTTC.